In this sample, the clone carrying this T cell receptor (beta chain) turned up a few times. Its specificity is unknown. MiXCR was run by TCRdb on the reads, yielding one entry per CDR3 protein. The sample records 80,000 or so distinct CDR3 sequences, roughly 37% being singletons. The data were taken from a study of T cell repertoires in cytomegalovirus infection. Broader study findings: Cumulative frequency (of public TCR beta family members) identified carriers of CMV plus the relevant HLA.

V was clipped by 1 base and J by 6 bases, with 13 bases between them. CDR3 length equals 14 residues. Germline CDR1 reads SGHVS; CDR2 reads FQNEAQ. This clonotype originated in a human donor in good health (CMV status not recorded). Some clones in this sample may be carry-over from other donors' samples. This specimen consisted of CD8+ T cells from cultured PBMCs, obtained from culture after CMV antigen stimulation. The V call is TRBV7-8, the J call TRBJ2-7; no clear D gene. CDR3 loop: CASSLGPAPAEQYF. CDR3 DNA sequence: TGTGCCAGCAGCTTAGGTCCCGCTCCCGCCGAGCAGTACTTC.